This TCR beta chain was sequenced for a study of T cell repertoires in cytomegalovirus infection. Whole-study context: Recently identified HLA-C-restricted CMV epitopes were used, and well-studied HLA-B-restricted CMV epitopes were used as well. Evidence of both CMV infection and a matching HLA type came from public TCR beta signatures.

Study-level points and caveats: Cumulated frequencies of public TCR beta families served to identify carriers of CMV plus the relevant HLA.

On this clonotype itself: As yet, its antigen is unknown.

V dropped 1 base and J dropped 2 bases, with 11 bases sitting between them. Germline V CDR1 and CDR2: MNHNS, SASEGT. CDR3 size: 15 residues. Each CDR3 protein is one row after TCRdb ran MiXCR on the reads. Here the sample spans hundreds of thousands of distinct CDR3 sequences, roughly 29% being singletons. The origin of this receptor is a human donor in good health (CMV status not recorded). Some clones in this sample may be carry-over from other donors' samples. The source material was cultured PBMCs, sampled from culture after CMV antigen stimulation. This chain joins TRBV6-1 and TRBJ2-5; possibly TRBD1 for D (6 bases). This CDR3 reads CASSEDRVGQETQYF. CDR3 sequence (DNA): TGTGCCAGCAGTGAAGACAGGGTAGGGCAAGAGACCCAGTACTTC.